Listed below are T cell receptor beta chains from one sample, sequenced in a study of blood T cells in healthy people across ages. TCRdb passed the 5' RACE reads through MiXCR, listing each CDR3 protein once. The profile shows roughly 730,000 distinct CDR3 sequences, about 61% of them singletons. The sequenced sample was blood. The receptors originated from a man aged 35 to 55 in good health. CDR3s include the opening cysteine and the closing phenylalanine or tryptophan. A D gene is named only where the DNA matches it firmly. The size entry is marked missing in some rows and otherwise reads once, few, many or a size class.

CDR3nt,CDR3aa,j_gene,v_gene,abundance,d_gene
TGCGCCAGCAATGGCAGCTACAATGAGCAGTTCTTC,CASNGSYNEQFF,TRBJ2-1,TRBV10-2,.,.
TGTGCCAGCAGTTTAAGCCGGAGTAACTATGGCTACACCTTC,CASSLSRSNYGYTF,TRBJ1-2,TRBV27,few,.
TGTGCCAGCAGTCACCTCCCCCTTTGGGGGCGCGGGGGTCGAATTGCCTCTCAGTACTTC,CASSHLPLWGRGGRIASQYF,TRBJ2-4,TRBV7-6,.,.
TGCAGTGCTAGAGATAGAGAACAGGGCGGCGAAAAACTGTTTTTT,CSARDREQGGEKLFF,TRBJ1-4,TRBV20-1,once,.
TGTGCCAGCAGTCCCTTCGCGGGAGGCCAAGAGACCCAGTACTTC,CASSPFAGGQETQYF,TRBJ2-5,TRBV12-3/TRBV12-4,.,TRBD2
TGTGCCAGCAGGGCACAGGGTGGCAAAAACATTCAGTACTTC,CASRAQGGKNIQYF,TRBJ2-4,TRBV12-3/TRBV12-4,.,.
TGTGCTAGTGGACGGGCCGAGACAGGCTCCTACGAGCAGTACTTC,CASGRAETGSYEQYF,TRBJ2-7,TRBV12-5,.,.
.,CASSLPRVDEQYFGQSNQPQHF,TRBJ1-5,TRBV7-2,.,.
TGTGCCAGCAGCTGGCCAGGGACAGGGAGAGAGACCCAGTACTTC,CASSWPGTGRETQYF,TRBJ2-5,TRBV7-9,.,TRBD1
TGTGCCAGCAGCTTGCCCCCCGGACTAGGGGGAGGAAATGAGCAGTTCTTC,CASSLPPGLGGGNEQFF,TRBJ2-1,TRBV11-2,few,.
TGTGCCACCAGCGGAGCGGCAGGGGGGTCCTACGAGCAGTACTTC,CATSGAAGGSYEQYF,TRBJ2-7,TRBV15,.,.
TGTGCCAGCAGTAAATCTACGGTTTACAATGAGCAGTTCTTC,CASSKSTVYNEQFF,TRBJ2-1,TRBV12-3/TRBV12-4,.,.
TGTGCCGGCAGTTTTACAGTGCAAGAGACCCAGTACTTC,CAGSFTVQETQYF,TRBJ2-5,TRBV6-6,.,.
TGTGCCAGCACCTATTCACCGGGACAGCTAAATAACTATGGCTACACCTTC,CASTYSPGQLNNYGYTF,TRBJ1-2,TRBV9,.,TRBD1
TGTGCCAGCAGCGCCCGGGTAGCGGTAACCTACGAGCAGTACTTC,CASSARVAVTYEQYF,TRBJ2-7,TRBV7-6,.,.
TGTGCCAGCAGCCCTGACGGGAGTGTGGCAGATACGCAGTATTTT,CASSPDGSVADTQYF,TRBJ2-3,TRBV7-2,.,.
TGTGCCAGCAGTGATTTACAGGGGGCAGAGACCCAGTACTTC,CASSDLQGAETQYF,TRBJ2-5,TRBV28,.,TRBD1
TGCAGCGTTGAAGAATCTAGGAGGGAGACCCAGTACTTC,CSVEESRRETQYF,TRBJ2-5,TRBV29-1,.,.
TGTGCCAGCAGTCGTAGATCGGGGGCTAACTATGGCTACACCTTC,CASSRRSGANYGYTF,TRBJ1-2,TRBV9,few,.
TGTGCCATCAGTGATGCCCTAGAAGAGACCCAGTACTTC,CAISDALEETQYF,TRBJ2-5,TRBV10-3,many,.
TGTGCCAGCAGTCTAGCGGTCGGACCTGTGGAGACCCAGTACTTC,CASSLAVGPVETQYF,TRBJ2-5,TRBV12-3/TRBV12-4,.,TRBD2
TGTGCCAGCAGCCTAGGGAGCTTGACTAGCACAGATACGCAGTATTTT,CASSLGSLTSTDTQYF,TRBJ2-3,TRBV7-6,.,.
TGTGCCAGCACGTTCAGCTCCTACAATGAGCAGTTCTTC,CASTFSSYNEQFF,TRBJ2-1,TRBV6-2/TRBV6-3,few,.
TGTGCCAGCAGCGACCGACGAGCGGCTTACAATGAGCAGTTCTTC,CASSDRRAAYNEQFF,TRBJ2-1,TRBV9,.,.
TGCAGTGCTAGATATGAAGGGGGAACAAAGTTTTTT,CSARYEGGTKFF,TRBJ1-4,TRBV20-1,.,.
TGTGCCAGCAGCTTAGGACAGGCCCTATACAATGAGCAGTTCTTC,CASSLGQALYNEQFF,TRBJ2-1,TRBV7-9,.,.
TGCAGTGCTGCCCAACTAGCGGGGGCGGGGGGGGAGCAGTTCTTC,CSAAQLAGAGGEQFF,TRBJ2-1,TRBV20-1,once,TRBD2
TGCAGCGTAGCTAGGGGTGTGGGGTTTCGGCAAGAGACCCAGTACTTC,CSVARGVGFRQETQYF,TRBJ2-5,TRBV29-1,.,.
TGCAGCGTTCCCTGGGGGAGCGATGAGCAGTTCTTC,CSVPWGSDEQFF,TRBJ2-1,TRBV29-1,.,.
TGCAGTGCTAGCAGGGGTGGGGCCAACGTCCTGACTTTC,CSASRGGANVLTF,TRBJ2-6,TRBV20-1,.,.
TGTGCCAGCAGTTACTCAACAGGGATCTCCGAGCAGTACTTC,CASSYSTGISEQYF,TRBJ2-7,TRBV6-2/TRBV6-3,.,.
TGTGCCAGCAGCTTGGCCGGGACAGACACTGAAGCTTTCTTT,CASSLAGTDTEAFF,TRBJ1-1,TRBV5-6,.,TRBD1
TGCGCCGCCGCAGGGGGCTACGAGCAGTACTTC,CAAAGGYEQYF,TRBJ2-7,TRBV10-2,.,TRBD1
TGCGCCAGCAGTGAGAGTGGAAGGGAGTACGAGCAGTACTTC,CASSESGREYEQYF,TRBJ2-7,TRBV10-2,few,.
TGCAGTGCTCCGGGACTAGCGGGGGCTTACAATGAGCAGTTCTTC,CSAPGLAGAYNEQFF,TRBJ2-1,TRBV20-1,.,TRBD2
TGTGCCAGCAGCCCGGACAGGCGGGGATTCGGAGCTTTCTTT,CASSPDRRGFGAFF,TRBJ1-1,TRBV7-9,.,TRBD1
TGCAGCGCCCGTACTAATACAGGGCGGGGTGGCTACACCTTC,CSARTNTGRGGYTF,TRBJ1-2,TRBV29-1,few,.
TGCGCCAGCAGCTTGAACGCCCAGACAGGGTGGTACGAGCAGTACTTC,CASSLNAQTGWYEQYF,TRBJ2-7,TRBV5-1,.,TRBD1
TGTGCCAGCAGTTACTCCCACGGCAATGAGCAGTTCTTC,CASSYSHGNEQFF,TRBJ2-1,TRBV6-2/TRBV6-3,.,.
TGTGCCACCAGCAACCGGGACAGGGAGAATCAGCCCCAGCATTTT,CATSNRDRENQPQHF,TRBJ1-5,TRBV15,once,TRBD1
TGTGCCAGCAGCGAATCCGGGACTATAATTTGGAATGAGCAGTTCTTC,CASSESGTIIWNEQFF,TRBJ2-1,TRBV5-5,.,TRBD2
TGTGCCAGCAGCCCCTTCTCGTCAGGGGCGGGAGGCCCGAACGAGCAGTACTTC,CASSPFSSGAGGPNEQYF,TRBJ2-7,TRBV27,.,TRBD2
TGTGCCAGCAGCCAAGATCAGGTCTATGGCTACACCTTC,CASSQDQVYGYTF,TRBJ1-2,TRBV3-1,many,.
TGTGCCAGCCTCGGGGCAACTCCAACTCCCTCCTACGAGCAGTACTTC,CASLGATPTPSYEQYF,TRBJ2-7,TRBV28,.,.
TGTGCCAGCAGCTTCGGACAGGGAGGGTCCTACGAGCAGTACTTC,CASSFGQGGSYEQYF,TRBJ2-7,TRBV7-6,.,.
TGCAGTGCTAGTCCAGGGGGCCAGAGCTACACCTTC,CSASPGGQSYTF,TRBJ1-2,TRBV20-1,few,TRBD1
TGTGCCAGCAGCCCCGGGATGCGGGATCAGCCCCAGCATTTT,CASSPGMRDQPQHF,TRBJ1-5,TRBV12-3/TRBV12-4,few,.
TGCGCCAGCAGCCCGGGGATAGTAATATCTGACTATGGCTACACCTTC,CASSPGIVISDYGYTF,TRBJ1-2,TRBV5-1,.,.
TGCGCCAGCAGCTATGGTAGCGGGATATCCGACATTCAGTACTTC,CASSYGSGISDIQYF,TRBJ2-4,TRBV5-1,.,TRBD2
TGTGCCAGCCGCCCGGGGCGGGGAAGCCAAGAGACCCAGTACTTC,CASRPGRGSQETQYF,TRBJ2-5,TRBV6-6,.,.
TGTGCCAGCAGCGCACAGGGGGCAGGGAACACTGAAGCTTTCTTT,CASSAQGAGNTEAFF,TRBJ1-1,TRBV9,.,TRBD1
TGCAGCGAGAGGGGGACAGGGGGATCGGGAGAGACCCAGTACTTC,CSERGTGGSGETQYF,TRBJ2-5,TRBV29-1,.,TRBD1